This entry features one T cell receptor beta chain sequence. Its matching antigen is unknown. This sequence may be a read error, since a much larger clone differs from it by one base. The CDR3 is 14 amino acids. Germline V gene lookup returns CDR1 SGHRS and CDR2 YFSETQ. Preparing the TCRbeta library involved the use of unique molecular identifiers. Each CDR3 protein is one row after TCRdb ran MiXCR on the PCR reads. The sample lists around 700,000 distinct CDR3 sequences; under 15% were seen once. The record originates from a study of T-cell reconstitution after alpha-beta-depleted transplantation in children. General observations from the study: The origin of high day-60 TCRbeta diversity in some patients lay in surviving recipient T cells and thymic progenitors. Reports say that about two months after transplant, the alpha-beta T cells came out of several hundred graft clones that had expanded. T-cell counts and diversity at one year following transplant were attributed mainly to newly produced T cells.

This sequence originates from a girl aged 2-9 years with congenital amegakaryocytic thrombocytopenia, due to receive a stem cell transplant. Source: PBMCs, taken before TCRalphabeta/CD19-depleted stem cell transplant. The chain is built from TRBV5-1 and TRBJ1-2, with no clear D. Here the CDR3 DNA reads TGCGCCAGCAGTTTTCTGACGGGAGAATATGGCGACACCTTC. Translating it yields CASSFLTGEYGDTF.